This T cell receptor beta chain was documented in a study of blood T cell repertoires in COVID-19. Whole-study context: In each case, the material was cDNA or gDNA derived from T cells, B-cell-depleted T cells, or PBMCs.

Trimming stripped 3 bases from V and 5 bases from J, with 20 bases between. The CDR3 is 18 residues long. The germline gives CDR1 KGHSH, CDR2 LQKENI. Enrolled through a virtual design, the participants were between roughly 18 and 90 years of age and came from approximately 25 US areas. Self-reported history from a screening survey and questionnaire set each donor's cohort. Authors' data handling: The assay estimated nucleated cells by amplifying reference gene primers. Using immunoSEQ multiplex PCR, the repertoire was profiled, and TCRdb retains in-frame clones only, with some absent. V, J and clone size are taken as reported in that table, and D and trimming were inferred from the DNA itself. The sample has about 210,000 clones, approximately 88% seen once; the top ten hold about 9.4%.

The material sequenced was PBMCs or T cells enriched from blood (not recorded which). The chain links TRBV18 to TRBJ1-6; D is unclear. This receptor was identified in a man between 18 and 35 years old with acute COVID-19. CDR3 coding DNA: TGTGCCAGCTCACCCTCGTCCGGAGTCTACCTCCATAATTCACCCCTCCACTTT. Translating gives CASSPSSGVYLHNSPLHF.